This TCR beta chain was sequenced in a study of T cells expressing NK-cell markers. Study results and caveats: A few donors' CD3+CD56-NKG2C+ cells were dominated by the same clonotypes. A range of about 1.0-8% of CD8+ T cells consisted of dominant NKG2C+ clonotypes in about six donors.

Points on this clonotype: Its cognate antigen is unknown.

Germline CDR1 reads MNHEY; CDR2 reads SVGEGT. This CDR3 contains 15 residues. Following a re-call of the 5' RACE reads, TCRdb has one entry per CDR3 protein and lacks DNA. This table holds roughly 280,000 distinct CDR3 sequences. Sequencing was performed on blood T cells: a sorted CD56 or NKG2C T cell subset, CD4+ or CD8+ T cells, or bulk PBMC T cells (not recorded which). The chain is built from TRBV6-2 or TRBV6-3 and TRBJ2-2; the D call of TRBD2 rests on TCRdb alone, since no DNA is present to check it. The sequence was collected from a man aged 18-30 years in good health. CDR3 sequence: CASSLASGTGGELFF.